This paragraph reports one TCR beta chain. The data were taken from a study of blood T cell repertoires in COVID-19. Study information: In each case, the material was cDNA or gDNA derived from T cells, B-cell-depleted T cells, or PBMCs.

In the authors' workflow: Estimation of nucleated cell counts was performed using reference gene primer amplification. TCRdb's table, derived via immunoSEQ multiplex PCR, lists solely in-frame clones and lacks some. For V, J and clone size, that table is used; D and trimming come from the DNA. The table includes fewer than 350,000 clones, over 75% detected once. The junction had 4 bases not matched to a gene; V was cut back by 4 bases and J by 5 bases. The CDR3 runs 13 residues. The V gene's germline CDR1 is LGHDT and CDR2 YNNKEL (reference sequence). Adults between roughly 18 and 95 years of age took part from about two dozen US areas.

This chain connects TRBV3-1 (or the pseudogene TRBV3-2) to TRBJ1-1; 7 bases map to TRBD1. This TCR derives from a man aged 30 to 39 who had recovered from COVID-19. Sequenced input: PBMCs or T cells enriched from blood (not recorded which). The CDR3 DNA follows: TGTGCCAGCAGCCGTTCGACAGGGACTGAAGCTTTCTTT. Translated, it gives CASSRSTGTEAFF.